The 6 T cell receptor beta chains presented below share a single source sample, sequenced in a study of T cell changes during pregnancy in multiple sclerosis. Clones were sequenced by immunoSEQ multiplex PCR, and TCRdb holds only the in-frame ones, with some missing. The sample yields tens of thousands of clones, about nine tenths seen once. The specimen was CD4+ T cells from peripheral blood mononuclear cells, collected in the third trimester of pregnancy. The receptors stem from a female donor with multiple sclerosis, enrolled in a pregnancy study.

The chain uses TRBV11-1 and TRBJ2-1; D uncertain. V dropped 0 bases and J dropped 7 bases, with 4 bases sitting between them. CDR1 SGHAT and CDR2 FQDESV come from the germline V gene (reference sequence). This CDR3 region has 12 residues. The CDR3 region is CASSLARNEQFF. The CDR3, as DNA: TGTGCCAGCAGCTTAGCACGGAATGAGCAGTTCTTC.

The rearrangement uses TRBV5-1 and TRBJ2-4, with TRBD2 matching 11 bases. V gave up 3 bases and J gave up 6 bases; unmatched junction bases: 5. The CDR3 length is 15 residues. Germline V gives CDR1 SGHRS, CDR2 YFSETQ. The CDR3 coding sequence is TGCGCCAGCAGCTCTAGCGGGGGGACCCTAAACATTCAGTACTTC. Residues: CASSSSGGTLNIQYF.

J is TRBJ1-1 and V is TRBV11-1, with 9 bases fitting TRBD1. The CDR3 sequence is 16 residues long. Germline-derived CDR1 and CDR2 are SGHAT and FQDESV (reference sequence). The V segment lost 1 base and the J segment 2 bases; nucleotides outside the gene matches: 5. In nucleotides, the CDR3 is TGTGCCAGCAGCTTAGGGGACAGGGATTACAACACTGAAGCTTTCTTT. As protein: CASSLGDRDYNTEAFF. The complete variable domain, with remaining parts taken from reference TRBV11-1 and TRBJ1-1, reads EAEVAQSPRYKITEKSQAVAFWCDPISGHATLYWYRQILGQGPELLVQFQDESVVDDSQLPKDRFSAERLKGVDSTLKIQPAELGDSAMYLCASSLGDRDYNTEAFFGQGTRLTVV.

V gene TRBV5-1 combines with J gene TRBJ2-2, with 8 nucleotides matching TRBD2. V lost 0 bases and J lost 4; bases outside the gene matches: 5. This CDR3 region has 16 residues. Germline V lookup: CDR1 SGHRS, CDR2 YFSETQ. The CDR3 loop reads CASSLDGTRGTGELFF. CDR3 DNA: TGCGCCAGCAGCTTGGACGGGACTAGAGGCACCGGGGAGCTGTTTTTT.

This clone appeared once. The CDR3 coding sequence is TGCGCCAGCTCCACCCCCAGGGGAACTGGAAACACCATATATTTT. It yields the protein CASSTPRGTGNTIYF. The J gene is TRBJ1-3, the V gene TRBV4-1; possible D gene TRBD1, 6 bases. V lost 8 bases, J lost 2 bases, and 16 bases lay in between. Germline assignment: CDR1 MGHRA and CDR2 YSYEKL. The CDR3 runs to 15 residues.

The chain has TRBV19 and TRBJ2-3; 8 bases are a match to TRBD2. The junction had 20 bases not matched to a gene; V was cut back by 8 bases and J by 4 bases. Germline CDR1 LNHDA, CDR2 SQIVND (reference sequence). The CDR3 runs to 18 residues. The CDR3 is CASFARFGGATEADTQYF. The CDR3 DNA is TGTGCCAGTTTTGCCCGTTTCGGGGGGGCAACTGAGGCAGATACGCAGTATTTT.